These 18 T cell receptor beta chains were sequenced from one sample in a study of blood T cell repertoires in COVID-19. Profiling relied on immunoSEQ multiplex PCR, and the TCRdb table lists in-frame clones only, not all of them. The sample lists about 170,000 clones, 80% to 90% occurring once. Input material: PBMCs or T cells enriched from blood (not recorded which). These receptors all come from a man aged 45-65 years who had recovered from COVID-19.

The chain employs TRBV23-1 and TRBJ1-2; 7 nucleotides agree with TRBD1. TRBV23-1 qualifies as an ORF whose function is uncertain. Germline trimming cut 3 bases from V and 5 bases from J; bases unmatched to any gene: 12. The CDR3 covers 16 residues. CDR3 in DNA: TGCGCCAGCAGTCAGCTCCCGGTCGGGACAGATTATGGCTACACCTTC. This gives the protein CASSQLPVGTDYGYTF.

This clone was seen repeatedly, ten times or more. The J gene is TRBJ1-6, the V gene TRBV9; 10 bases line up with TRBD1. CDR3 size: 16 residues. With V trimmed by 3 bases and J by 4 bases, 4 bases remained unmatched. Germline CDR1 reads SGDLS; CDR2 reads YYNGEE. CDR3 in DNA: TGTGCCAGCAGCGGAGGACAGGGGGGATATAATTCACCCCTCCACTTT. Translated, it gives CASSGGQGGYNSPLHF.

The chain carries TRBV28 and TRBJ1-2; D is ambiguous. CDR3 length: 14 residues. CDR1 MDHEN and CDR2 SYDVKM come from the germline V gene. V gave up 2 bases and J gave up 3 bases, with 10 bases separating them. This CDR3 is CASSLVAGYYGYTF. CDR3 sequence (DNA): TGTGCCAGCAGTTTAGTTGCGGGGTACTATGGCTACACCTTC.

J is TRBJ1-2 and V is TRBV27; the match to TRBD1 covers 7 bases. Looked up from germline, CDR1 is MNHEY and CDR2 is SMNVEV (reference sequence). The CDR3 extends over 15 amino acids. V lost 6 bases to trimming and J lost 1 base; unmatched junction nucleotides: 8. In DNA, the CDR3 is TGTGCCAGCAGCCGAACAGGGGACGGTAACTATGGCTACACCTTC. The encoded protein is CASSRTGDGNYGYTF.

This sequence joins TRBV6-1 and TRBJ1-5, with 8 bases matching TRBD1. Losses at the gene ends were 2 bases for V and 0 bases for J; bases not matched to a gene: 9. The CDR3 runs 18 residues. CDR1 is MNHNS and CDR2 is SASEGT in the germline V gene. CDR3 region: CASSERGRGLYSNQPQHF. DNA of the CDR3: TGTGCCAGCAGTGAAAGGGGCAGGGGGCTCTATAGCAATCAGCCCCAGCATTTT.

This rearrangement joins TRBV4-1 to TRBJ2-3, with TRBD1 matching over 8 bases. The V segment lost 0 bases and the J segment 5 bases; nucleotides outside the gene matches: 7. The CDR3 totals 16 residues. The germline CDR1 and CDR2 sequences are MGHRA and YSYEKL. CDR3 DNA sequence: TGCGCCAGCAGCCAAGACGAGACAGGGGTTGGAGATACGCAGTATTTT. Encoded protein: CASSQDETGVGDTQYF.

The genes are TRBV29-1 and TRBJ1-2, with TRBD1 matching 10 bases. The ends lost 7 bases at V and 2 bases at J; junction bases unmatched: 7. From germline, CDR1 is SQVTM and CDR2 ANQGSEA. This CDR3 contains 14 residues. DNA of the CDR3: TGCAGCGCCCTTGGGGACAGGGGAAACTATGGCTACACCTTC. This encodes CSALGDRGNYGYTF.

A note on this clone: Additional DNA sequences in this sample encode the identical CDR3. The chain combines TRBV5-1 with TRBJ2-1; 10 bases align to TRBD2. Germline values: CDR1 SGHRS, CDR2 YFSETQ. Trimming at V came to 0 bases and at J to 8 bases, leaving 5 bases not matched to a gene. This CDR3 has 15 residues. The CDR3 bases are TGCGCCAGCAGCTTGGTTCTAGCGGGGGTCGATGAGCAGTTCTTC. Translation: CASSLVLAGVDEQFF.

This chain uses TRBV29-1 with TRBJ2-1; 11 bases are a match to TRBD2. Germline CDR1 and CDR2: SQVTM and ANQGSEA. V shed 4 bases, J shed 6 bases, and the junction held 8 bases outside the gene matches. The CDR3 has 15 residues. Here the CDR3 DNA reads TGCAGCGTTGTGTCTAGCGGGGGGAAAGGCAATGAGCAGTTCTTC. It encodes CSVVSSGGKGNEQFF.

J is TRBJ2-5 and V is TRBV10-3; D might be TRBD1 (7 bases). The CDR3 has 17 residues. Trimming pared 7 bases from V and 2 bases from J, leaving 23 bases between. Germline V gene sequence: CDR1 ENHRY, CDR2 SYGVKD. CDR3 nucleotides: TGTGCCATCATGCGAGGAGAGGGGGCTGCGGGGCAAGAGACCCAGTACTTC. This encodes CAIMRGEGAAGQETQYF.

CDR3 region: CASSKEKKVGDYQKNTEAFF. CDR3 DNA sequence: TGTGCCAGCAGCAAAGAGAAAAAAGTGGGGGACTATCAGAAGAACACTGAAGCTTTCTTT. The chain joins TRBV21-1 to TRBJ1-1. TRBV21-1 is a documented pseudogene. This CDR3 contains 20 residues.

The rearrangement uses TRBV6-2 or TRBV6-3 and TRBJ2-5; 11 bases match TRBD2. Trimming took 6 bases from V and 2 from J; bases not matched to a gene: 8. Germline CDR1 MNHEY, CDR2 SVGEGT. CDR3 size: 16 residues. CDR3 residues: CASSPARTSGQETQYF. Here the CDR3 DNA reads TGTGCCAGCAGCCCTGCAAGGACTAGCGGGCAAGAGACCCAGTACTTC.

The V gene is TRBV3-1 (or the pseudogene TRBV3-2), the J gene TRBJ1-1; a possible D gene is TRBD1 (6 bases). This CDR3 contains 15 residues. Between the trimmed V and J ends, which lost 1 base and 0 bases, there was a span of 9 bases. CDR1 and CDR2 (germline): LGHDT, YNNKEL (reference sequence). In DNA form, the CDR3 reads TGTGCCAGCAGCCAAGGACAGGAAATGAACACTGAAGCTTTCTTT. The encoded protein is CASSQGQEMNTEAFF.

This chain joins TRBV6-5 and TRBJ1-2, with a weak D call TRBD1 (5 bases). The CDR3 has 13 residues. V was shortened by 2 bases and J by 8 bases, with 12 bases between the two germline ends. Germline values: CDR1 MNHEY, CDR2 SVGAGI. The CDR3 nucleotides read TGTGCCAGCAGTTACGGGGGGATAAGGGGCTACACCTTC. Residues: CASSYGGIRGYTF.

Notes on this clone: Germline and junction disagree at one end, which may indicate a read error. CDR3 nucleotide sequence: TGTGCCAGCAGCCAAGGACTAGTTGCATGGGGGGTCTTC. Protein product: CASSQGLVAWGVF. The V gene is TRBV3-1 (or the pseudogene TRBV3-2), the J gene TRBJ2-1; D might be TRBD2 (6 bases). The CDR3 has 13 amino acids. Germline values: CDR1 LGHDT, CDR2 YNNKEL (reference sequence).

The V call is TRBV5-6, the J call TRBJ1-1; no firm D call. V lost 1 base and J lost 1, with 8 bases in between. Germline V gene data show CDR1 as SGHDT and CDR2 as YYEEEE. This CDR3 has 14 residues. The CDR3 protein is CASSLLGRNTEAFF. The CDR3 bases are TGTGCCAGCAGCTTGTTGGGCAGGAACACTGAAGCTTTCTTT.

The gene calls are TRBV7-8 and TRBJ1-1; 10 positions match TRBD1. V lost 1 base and J lost 7; bases outside the gene matches: 12. This CDR3 has 17 amino acids. Per the germline V gene, CDR1 is SGHVS and CDR2 is FQNEAQ. In DNA, the CDR3 is TGTGCCAGCAGCTTAGGTAGCCCCGTGGGACAGGGGTTTGAAGCTTTCTTT. Amino acids: CASSLGSPVGQGFEAFF.

The chain couples TRBV4-2 to TRBJ1-4, with D possibly TRBD1 on 5 matching bases. Germline V gene data show CDR1 as LGHNA and CDR2 as YNFKEQ. Trimming took off 0 bases at V and 7 bases at J, with 15 bases between the two ends. CDR3 length: 16 amino acids. CDR3 nucleotide sequence: TGTGCCAGCAGCCAAGATACTCAGGGCGGGAGTGAAAAACTGTTTTTT. Amino acid sequence: CASSQDTQGGSEKLFF.